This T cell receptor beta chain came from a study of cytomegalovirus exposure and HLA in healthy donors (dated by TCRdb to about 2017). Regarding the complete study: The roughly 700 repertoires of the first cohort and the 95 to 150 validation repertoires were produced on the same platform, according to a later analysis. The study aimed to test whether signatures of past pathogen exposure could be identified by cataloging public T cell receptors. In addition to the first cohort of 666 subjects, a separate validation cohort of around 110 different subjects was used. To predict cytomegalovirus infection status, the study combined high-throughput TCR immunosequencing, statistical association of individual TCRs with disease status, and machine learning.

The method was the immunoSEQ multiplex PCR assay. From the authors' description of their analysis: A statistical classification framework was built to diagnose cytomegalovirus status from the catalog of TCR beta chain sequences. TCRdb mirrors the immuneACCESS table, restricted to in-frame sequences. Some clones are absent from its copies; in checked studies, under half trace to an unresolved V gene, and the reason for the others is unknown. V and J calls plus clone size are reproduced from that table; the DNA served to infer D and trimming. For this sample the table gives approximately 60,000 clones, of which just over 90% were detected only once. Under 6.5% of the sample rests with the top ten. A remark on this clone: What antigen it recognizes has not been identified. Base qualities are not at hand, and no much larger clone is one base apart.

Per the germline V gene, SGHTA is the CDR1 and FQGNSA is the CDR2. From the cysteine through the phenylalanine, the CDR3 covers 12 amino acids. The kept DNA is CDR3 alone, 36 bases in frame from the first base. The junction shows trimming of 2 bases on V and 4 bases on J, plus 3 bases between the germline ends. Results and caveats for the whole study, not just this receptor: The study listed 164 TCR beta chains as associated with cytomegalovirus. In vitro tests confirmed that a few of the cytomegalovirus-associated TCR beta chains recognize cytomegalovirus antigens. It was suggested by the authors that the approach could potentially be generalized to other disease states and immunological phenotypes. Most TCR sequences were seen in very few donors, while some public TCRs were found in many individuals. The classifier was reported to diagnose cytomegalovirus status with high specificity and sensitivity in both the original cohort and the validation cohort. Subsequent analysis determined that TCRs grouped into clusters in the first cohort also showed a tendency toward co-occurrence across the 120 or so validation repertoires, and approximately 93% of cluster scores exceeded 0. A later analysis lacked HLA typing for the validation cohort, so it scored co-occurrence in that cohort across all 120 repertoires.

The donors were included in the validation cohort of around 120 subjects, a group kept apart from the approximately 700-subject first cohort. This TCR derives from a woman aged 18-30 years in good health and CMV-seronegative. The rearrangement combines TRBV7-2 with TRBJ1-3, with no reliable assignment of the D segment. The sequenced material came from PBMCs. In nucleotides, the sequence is TGTGCCAGCAGCTTACAGGGAAACACCATATATTTT. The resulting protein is CASSLQGNTIYF. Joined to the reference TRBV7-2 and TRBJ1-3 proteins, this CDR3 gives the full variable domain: GAGVSQSPSNKVTEKGKDVELRCDPISGHTALYWYRQSLGQGLEFLIYFQGNSAPDKSGLPSDRFSAERTGGSVSTLTIQRTQQEDSAVYLCASSLQGNTIYFGEGSWLTVV.